Presented here are 11 T cell receptor beta chains from one specimen sequenced in a study of CD8 T cells in Susac syndrome. Reverse transcription used about 0.45 to 1 ug RNA and random hexamers. TCRdb called the immunoSEQ multiplex PCR reads again in MiXCR, with one record for every CDR3 protein. The data contain about 210,000 distinct CDR3 sequences, around 95% of them singletons. Material: CD4+ T cells from PBMCs. These receptors were obtained from a human donor with multiple sclerosis.

The genes are TRBV2 and TRBJ2-7; possibly TRBD1 for D (7 bases). Trimming took off 7 bases at V and 1 base at J, with 17 bases between the two ends. This CDR3 region has 15 residues. Germline assignment: CDR1 SNHLY and CDR2 FYNNEI. CDR3 protein: CASTQGGLLSYEQYF. The CDR3, as DNA: TGTGCCAGCACCCAGGGGGGCCTTCTATCCTACGAGCAGTACTTC.

The V and J genes are TRBV3-1 and TRBJ2-1, with D possibly matching TRBD2 (6 bases). The germline V gene has CDR1 LGHDT and CDR2 YNNKEL (reference sequence). The CDR3 sequence is 13 residues long. Trimming stripped 10 bases from V and 4 bases from J, with 14 bases between. The DNA for the CDR3 is TGTGCCACCCGGGGGACCCTTTACAATGAGCAGTTCTTC. It codes for CATRGTLYNEQFF.

This rearrangement joins TRBV20-1 to TRBJ1-5; no clear D gene. V was cut by 6 bases and J by 6 bases, with 9 bases left in between. CDR1 and CDR2 (germline): DFQATT, SNEGSKA (reference sequence). The CDR3 consists of 11 residues. The CDR3 DNA reads as TGCAGTGCGGCTTCAGGTCAGCCCCAGCATTTT. Translating it yields CSAASGQPQHF.

This chain connects TRBV27 to TRBJ2-7; D is uncertain. Germline-derived CDR1 and CDR2 are MNHEY and SMNVEV (reference sequence). The CDR3 has 11 amino acids. V lost 6 bases to trimming and J lost 6 bases, with 9 bases between them. CDR3 region: CASRSWGEQYF. As DNA, the CDR3 is TGTGCCAGCAGGTCCTGGGGCGAGCAGTACTTC.

The chain recombines TRBV30 with TRBJ2-1, with 7 bases identical to TRBD2. With V trimmed by 2 bases and J by 6 bases, 19 bases remained unmatched. Germline V CDR1 and CDR2: GTSNPN, SVGIG (reference sequence). The CDR3 contains 18 residues. Here the CDR3 reads CAWSFLRGGSEKFNEQFF. CDR3 nucleotides: TGTGCCTGGAGTTTTCTGAGGGGCGGGAGTGAAAAGTTCAATGAGCAGTTCTTC.

The CDR3 coding sequence is TGCAGTGCTACTACTTCGGGGGTGCGCGGCTACACCTTC. Translated, it gives CSATTSGVRGYTF. The V call is TRBV20-1, the J call TRBJ1-2; D possibly corresponds to TRBD1 (5 bases). Germline V gene lookup returns CDR1 DFQATT and CDR2 SNEGSKA (reference sequence). V was cut by 4 bases and J by 8 bases, with 17 bases left in between. This CDR3 contains 13 residues.

This chain connects TRBV23-1 to TRBJ2-4, with 7 nucleotides matching TRBD1. TRBV23-1 is marked as an open reading frame, function uncertain. V lost 0 bases to trimming and J lost 0 bases; unmatched junction nucleotides: 8. The CDR3 is 18 amino acids. The DNA of the CDR3 is TGCGCCAGCAGTCAATCGCCCGGGACAGAGCTAGCCAAAAACATTCAGTACTTC. It encodes CASSQSPGTELAKNIQYF.

This chain joins TRBV30 and TRBJ2-3; D not resolved. The CDR3 totals 11 residues. V was trimmed by 0 bases and J by 14 bases, leaving 12 bases between them. Germline V gives CDR1 GTSNPN, CDR2 SVGIG (reference sequence). The CDR3 nucleotides read TGTGCCTGGAGTGTAGGCCCGGACCGGTATTTT. Its protein is CAWSVGPDRYF.

The V and J genes are TRBV18 and TRBJ2-7; 8 nucleotides match TRBD1. V lost 0 bases to trimming and J lost 7 bases; unmatched junction nucleotides: 8. Looked up from germline, CDR1 is KGHSH and CDR2 is LQKENI. This CDR3 has 15 residues. CDR3 sequence reads: CASSPPGRGRGEQYF. The CDR3 DNA sequence: TGTGCCAGCTCACCACCCGGCAGGGGGCGCGGGGAGCAGTACTTC.

This chain links TRBV12-3 or TRBV12-4 with TRBJ1-1; a weak D match, TRBD1 (6 bases). The CDR3 is made up of 14 amino acids. Trimming removed 7 bases at V and 0 bases at J, with 12 bases between. CDR3 sequence (DNA): TGTGCCAGCACTCGTCGGGACATGAACACTGAAGCTTTCTTT. Its translation is CASTRRDMNTEAFF.

Note on this clonotype: The junction does not match germline at one end; this may be a read error. In DNA, the CDR3 is TGTGCCAGCAGCTTGTTCGCGACAGCTACGCAGTATTTT. This encodes CASSLFATATQYF. The chain has TRBV5-4 and TRBJ2-3, with a weak D call TRBD1 (5 bases). The CDR3 is made up of 13 amino acids. CDR1 is SGHNT, CDR2 YYREEE, per germline (reference sequence).